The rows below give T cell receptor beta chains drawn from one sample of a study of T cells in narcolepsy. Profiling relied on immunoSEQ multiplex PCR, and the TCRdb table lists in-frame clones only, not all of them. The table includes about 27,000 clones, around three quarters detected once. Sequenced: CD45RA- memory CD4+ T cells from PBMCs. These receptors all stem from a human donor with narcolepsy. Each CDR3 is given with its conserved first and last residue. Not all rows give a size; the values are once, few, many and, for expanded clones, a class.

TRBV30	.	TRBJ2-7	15	CAWSPMMGSSYEQYF
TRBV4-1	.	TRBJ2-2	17	CASSQPLNRQGGGELFF
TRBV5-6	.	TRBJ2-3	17	CASSPKGLAGGLGSSYF
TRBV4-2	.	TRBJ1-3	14	CASSPGRAGNTIYF
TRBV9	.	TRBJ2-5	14	CASCPTSGGETQYF
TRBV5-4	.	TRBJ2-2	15	CASSLGQGSTGELFF
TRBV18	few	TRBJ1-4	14	CASSRGQWGEKLFF
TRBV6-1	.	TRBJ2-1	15	CASSDPGGWYNEQFF
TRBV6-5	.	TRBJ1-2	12	CAIRQALYGYTF
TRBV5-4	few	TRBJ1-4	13	CATQPATNEKLFF
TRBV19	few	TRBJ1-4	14	CASSLGWGDEKLFF
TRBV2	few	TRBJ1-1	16	CASSVGGAMGVTEAFF
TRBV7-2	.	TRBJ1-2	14	CASSYVTGSNGYTF
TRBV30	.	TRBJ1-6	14	CAWISQGANSPLHF
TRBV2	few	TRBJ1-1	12	CASKWTGTEAFF
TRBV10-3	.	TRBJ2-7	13	CASREGQGYEQYF
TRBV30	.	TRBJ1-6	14	CAWDRSSYNSPLHF
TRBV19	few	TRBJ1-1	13	CASSIQGSTEAFF
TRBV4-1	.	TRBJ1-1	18	CASRGTGTGKVGVTEAFF
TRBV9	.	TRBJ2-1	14	CASSVATMNNEQFF
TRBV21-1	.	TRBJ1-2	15	CASSPRGGAFYGYTF
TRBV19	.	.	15	CASKYGRESSYEQYF
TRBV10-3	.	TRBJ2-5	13	CAISAQAEETQYF
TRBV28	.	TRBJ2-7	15	CASSFIWGQGGEQYF
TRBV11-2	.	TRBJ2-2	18	CASSFTGGPTPNTGELFF
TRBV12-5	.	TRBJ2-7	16	CASGSGQGLFPYEQYF
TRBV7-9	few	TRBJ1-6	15	CASSFWTGGGSPLHF
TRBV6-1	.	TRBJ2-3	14	CASNRDSGTDTQYF
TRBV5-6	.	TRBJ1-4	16	CASSLGRGPGQEKLFF
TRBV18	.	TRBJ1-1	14	CASSREQGGSEAFF
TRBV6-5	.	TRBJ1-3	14	CASSYQGTGNTIYF
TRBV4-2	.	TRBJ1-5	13	CASSQGENQPQHF
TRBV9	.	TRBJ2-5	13	CASSPRLRETQYF
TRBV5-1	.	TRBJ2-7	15	CASRRLAGEEYEQYF
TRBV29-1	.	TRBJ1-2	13	CSVDRDGGSGYTF
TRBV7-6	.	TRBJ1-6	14	CASSLSGDNSPLHF
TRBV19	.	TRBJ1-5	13	CASSTRQKQPQHF
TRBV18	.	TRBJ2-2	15	CASSPSTVNTGELFF
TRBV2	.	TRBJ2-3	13	CASTTGLADTQYF
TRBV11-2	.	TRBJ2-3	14	CASSHRQGTDTQYF
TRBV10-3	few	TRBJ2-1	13	CATEQGSYNEQFF
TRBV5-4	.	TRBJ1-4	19	CASSQGGGRALVVGKKLFF
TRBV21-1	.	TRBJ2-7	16	CASSKAQGRSTYEQYF
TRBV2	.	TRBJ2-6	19	CASSRRSSGANSGANVLTF
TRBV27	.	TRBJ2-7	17	CASSKSPSLLAFYEQYF
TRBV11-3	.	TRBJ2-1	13	CASSLGLRHEQFF
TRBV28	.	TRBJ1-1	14	CASTPRGRGTEAFF
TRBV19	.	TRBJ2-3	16	CASSTPSGTLTDTQYF
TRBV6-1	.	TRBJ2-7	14	CASISDRHSYEQYF
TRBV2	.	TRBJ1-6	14	CASSAGRENSPLHF
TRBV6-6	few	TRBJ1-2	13	CASSLEDLGGYTF
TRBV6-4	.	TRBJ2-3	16	CASSDGASGAGDTQYF
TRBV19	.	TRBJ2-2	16	CASSIGTASNTGELFF
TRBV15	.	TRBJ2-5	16	CATSTFRGEGQETQYF